Below are 9 T cell receptor beta chains sequenced from a single sample in a study of resident and recirculating memory T cells in vitiligo. Clones were sequenced by immunoSEQ multiplex PCR, and TCRdb holds only the in-frame ones, with some missing. Found here are 75,000 to 95,000 clones, 92% of them singletons; the top ten hold about 4.8%. Specimen: blood. The source of these receptors is a male donor with vitiligo.

The chain couples TRBV15 to TRBJ2-1; no firm D call. The length of the CDR3 is 14 residues. The V and J ends lost 0 bases and 0 bases respectively, with 3 bases between them. Germline CDR1 LNHNV, CDR2 YYDKDF (reference sequence). This CDR3 reads CATSRDGSYNEQFF. As DNA, the CDR3 is TGTGCCACCAGCAGAGACGGCTCCTACAATGAGCAGTTCTTC.

A few counts support this clone. The chain combines TRBV5-6 with TRBJ2-7; TRBD1 agrees at 7 bases. The CDR3 extends over 14 amino acids. Germline CDR1 and CDR2: SGHDT and YYEEEE. V trimming: 4 bases; J trimming: 4 bases; junction bases outside the gene matches: 8. DNA of the CDR3: TGTGCCAGCAGCGCCTACAGGGGACGGTACGAGCAGTACTTC. Protein product: CASSAYRGRYEQYF.

The genes are TRBV5-4 and TRBJ2-3, with 12 bases identical to TRBD2. CDR3 length: 18 amino acids. Germline V gives CDR1 SGHNT, CDR2 YYREEE (reference sequence). Trimming removed 0 bases from V and 6 bases from J; junction bases left unmatched: 11. The CDR3 reads CASSLGGPLAGGGDTQYF. CDR3 nucleotides: TGTGCCAGCAGCTTGGGGGGGCCACTAGCGGGAGGCGGGGATACGCAGTATTTT. The complete variable domain, with remaining parts taken from reference TRBV5-4 and TRBJ2-3, reads ETGVTQSPTHLIKTRGQQVTLRCSSQSGHNTVSWYQQALGQGPQFIFQYYREEENGRGNFPPRFSGLQFPNYSSELNVNALELDDSALYLCASSLGGPLAGGGDTQYFGPGTRLTVL.

The chain is built from TRBV10-3 and TRBJ2-1, with 14 bases lining up with TRBD2. J was trimmed by 8 bases and V by 6 bases; bases with no gene match: 9. Germline loops: CDR1 ENHRY, CDR2 SYGVKD. The CDR3 consists of 16 residues. CDR3 DNA sequence: TGTGCCATCAGCCCAAGGACTAGCGGGAGGAAGGATGAGCAGTTCTTC. This codes for CAISPRTSGRKDEQFF.

The genes are TRBV13 and TRBJ2-3; D is ambiguous. CDR3 length equals 11 residues. Germline CDR1 is PRHDT and CDR2 is FYEKMQ (reference sequence). V was clipped by 5 bases and J by 6 bases, with 6 bases between them. As DNA, the CDR3 is TGTGCCAGCAGCACGGTGGATACGCAGTATTTT. It yields the protein CASSTVDTQYF.

The rearrangement uses TRBV11-2 and TRBJ1-5; D remains ambiguous. The CDR3 length is 14 residues. Germline V gives CDR1 SGHAT, CDR2 FQNNGV. Trimming took 1 base from V and 5 from J, leaving 9 bases between them. Here the CDR3 reads CASSLGGPHQPQHF. DNA for the CDR3: TGTGCCAGCAGCTTAGGAGGGCCCCATCAGCCCCAGCATTTT.

As regards this clone: This same CDR3 is encoded by further DNA sequences in the sample. The chain combines TRBV27 with TRBJ1-5; the match to TRBD1 covers 7 bases. V dropped 3 bases and J dropped 4; count of bases not matched to a gene: 3. Germline assignment: CDR1 MNHEY and CDR2 SMNVEV (reference sequence). This CDR3 spans 14 amino acids. CDR3 sequence reads: CASSLNRGNQPQHF. The CDR3 nucleotides are TGTGCCAGCAGTTTGAACAGGGGAAATCAGCCCCAGCATTTT.

In DNA, the CDR3 is TGTGCCAGCAGTGTACTAGCGGGAGGAAACGGGGAGCTGTTTTTT. Translated, it gives CASSVLAGGNGELFF. The rearrangement joins TRBV25-1 to TRBJ2-2, with 12 bases aligning to TRBD2. This CDR3 has 15 amino acids. CDR1 and CDR2 (germline): MGHDK, SYGVNS. The V gene end was trimmed by 4 bases and the J gene end by 7 bases; junction bases not matched to a gene: 4.

The V and J genes are TRBV5-1 and TRBJ1-3; D is uncertain. The CDR3 is 14 amino acids. Trimming took 0 bases from V and 2 from J, leaving 6 bases between them. CDR1 and CDR2 (germline): SGHRS, YFSETQ. The CDR3, as DNA: TGCGCCAGCAGCTTGGGGGCAACTGGAAACACCATATATTTT. This gives the protein CASSLGATGNTIYF.